Below are 26 T cell receptor beta chains sequenced from a single sample in a study of blood T cell repertoires in COVID-19. Repertoires were generated with immunoSEQ multiplex PCR, while TCRdb's copy carries only in-frame clones and drops some. The repertoire includes 150,000 to 250,000 clones, 70% to 85% of them detected once, and approximately 6.9% sits in the top ten. Material: peripheral blood. All receptors derive from a human donor with acute or convalescent COVID-19. The donor label of this sample is uncertain.

V gene TRBV3-1 (or the pseudogene TRBV3-2) combines with J gene TRBJ1-5; TRBD1 is a possible D gene (6 bases). Looked up from germline, CDR1 is LGHDT and CDR2 is YNNKEL (reference sequence). This CDR3 is 16 amino acids long. V shed 1 base and J shed 2 bases, with 12 bases lying between them. CDR3 region: CASSQGWAGGNQPQHF. The CDR3 DNA reads TGTGCCAGCAGCCAAGGCTGGGCAGGGGGCAATCAGCCCCAGCATTTT.

The V call is TRBV10-3, the J call TRBJ2-1; TRBD2 matches 13 bases. The CDR3 runs 14 residues. Germline-derived CDR1 and CDR2 are ENHRY and SYGVKD. Germline trimming cut 6 bases from V and 5 bases from J; bases unmatched to any gene: 1. CDR3: CAISGTSGNNEQFF. CDR3 DNA sequence: TGTGCCATCAGCGGGACTAGCGGGAACAATGAGCAGTTCTTC.

This clone was observed once. The gene calls are TRBV10-3 and TRBJ1-1; no definite D call. Germline values: CDR1 ENHRY, CDR2 SYGVKD. This CDR3 region has 14 residues. V was pared by 7 bases and J by 2 bases, with 14 bases between. This CDR3 is CAIKPPGDNTEAFF. As DNA, the CDR3 is TGTGCCATCAAACCCCCCGGGGATAACACTGAAGCTTTCTTT.

V and J are TRBV27 and TRBJ2-2, with TRBD1 matching over 7 bases. The CDR3 has 15 amino acids. Germline V gene lookup returns CDR1 MNHEY and CDR2 SMNVEV (reference sequence). With 1 base clipped from V and 4 bases from J, the junction kept 3 bases outside the gene matches. This CDR3 reads CASSLYRGSTGELFF. The CDR3 coding sequence is TGTGCCAGCAGTTTATACAGGGGATCCACCGGGGAGCTGTTTTTT.

The chain links TRBV18 to TRBJ1-1, with D unclear. CDR3 size: 12 residues. V was pared by 6 bases and J by 6 bases, with 11 bases between. Germline CDR1 KGHSH, CDR2 LQKENI. The CDR3 DNA is TGTGCCAGCTCCCCGGAGTCTGCTGAAGCTTTCTTT. It encodes CASSPESAEAFF.

The rearrangement links TRBV18 to TRBJ1-3; no firm D call. Trimming cost V 8 bases and J 0 bases, with 8 bases left between them. Germline V gives CDR1 KGHSH, CDR2 LQKENI. The CDR3 loop spans 13 amino acids. The CDR3 protein is CASGGDSGNTIYF. CDR3 coding DNA: TGTGCCAGCGGCGGAGACTCTGGAAACACCATATATTTT.

Of note for this clone: The same CDR3 also results from other DNA sequences found in this sample. The V call is TRBV29-1, the J call TRBJ1-4; 8 bases agree with TRBD1. With 5 bases clipped from V and 4 bases from J, the junction kept 3 bases outside the gene matches. Germline lookup yields CDR1 SQVTM and CDR2 ANQGSEA. CDR3 length equals 13 residues. This chain's CDR3 is CSVLDRGNEKLFF. CDR3 in DNA: TGCAGCGTTCTAGACAGGGGTAATGAAAAACTGTTTTTT. Together with reference TRBV29-1 and TRBJ1-4, the CDR3 gives the full variable domain: SAVISQKPSRDICQRGTSLTIQCQVDSQVTMMFWYRQQPGQSLTLIATANQGSEATYESGFVIDKFPISRPNLTFSTLTVSNMSPEDSSIYLCSVLDRGNEKLFFGSGTQLSVL.

The rearrangement joins TRBV19 to TRBJ1-5; a weak D match, TRBD1 (5 bases). The CDR3 extends over 14 amino acids. V lost 8 bases and J lost 4, with 15 bases in between. Germline lookup yields CDR1 LNHDA and CDR2 SQIVND (reference sequence). Here the CDR3 DNA reads TGTGCCAGTGTAATCACGGGGGTGAATCAGCCCCAGCATTTT. It translates to CASVITGVNQPQHF.

The chain is built from TRBV9 and TRBJ1-1, with D tentatively TRBD1 (6 bases). The CDR3 has 15 amino acids. Between the trimmed V and J ends, which lost 3 bases and 1 base, there was a span of 13 bases. Germline V gene lookup returns CDR1 SGDLS and CDR2 YYNGEE. The CDR3 spells CASSATSRGNTEAFF. The CDR3 coding sequence is TGTGCCAGCAGCGCAACCTCCAGGGGGAACACTGAAGCTTTCTTT.

This CDR3 reads CASSPRDSVISGADTQYF. The CDR3 bases are TGTGCCAGCAGCCCCCGGGACAGCGTTATATCTGGGGCAGATACGCAGTATTTT. The chain uses TRBV7-2 and TRBJ2-3; 7 bases are shared with TRBD1. The CDR3 covers 18 residues. V gave up 5 bases and J gave up 4 bases; unmatched junction bases: 18. The germline V gene encodes CDR1 SGHTA and CDR2 FQGNSA.

The rearrangement uses TRBV19 and TRBJ2-1; D call uncertain. The CDR3 is made up of 12 amino acids. Germline loops: CDR1 LNHDA, CDR2 SQIVND (reference sequence). V was shortened by 6 bases and J by 7 bases, with 10 bases between the two germline ends. The CDR3 region is CASSSFSNEQFF. The CDR3 DNA sequence: TGTGCCAGTAGCTCTTTTAGTAATGAGCAGTTCTTC.

This clone was detected a few times. This chain links TRBV15 with TRBJ1-5; 10 bases map to TRBD1. Germline-derived CDR1 and CDR2 are LNHNV and YYDKDF (reference sequence). V lost 5 bases and J lost 0; bases outside the gene matches: 10. This CDR3 region has 18 residues. The DNA of the CDR3 is TGTGCCACCAGCGTAGGGACAGGGGTTGGAGGTAGCAATCAGCCCCAGCATTTT. This gives the protein CATSVGTGVGGSNQPQHF.

The chain links TRBV6-1 to TRBJ2-7; 8 bases align to TRBD1. V shed 1 base, J shed 4 bases, and the junction held 6 bases outside the gene matches. The CDR3 loop spans 15 amino acids. The V gene's germline CDR1 is MNHNS and CDR2 SASEGT. In nucleotides, the CDR3 is TGTGCCAGCAGTGAAGGCGGACAGGGCCAGTACGAGCAGTACTTC. It is translated as CASSEGGQGQYEQYF.

This clone was seen more than once but under ten times. The gene calls are TRBV5-4 and TRBJ2-1, with D possibly matching TRBD2 (6 bases). Germline V gives CDR1 SGHNT, CDR2 YYREEE (reference sequence). The CDR3 length is 15 residues. The ends were cut back, 1 base at V and 7 bases at J, with 15 bases in the middle. For the CDR3, the DNA is TGTGCCAGCAGCTTGTTATCGGGAGCAATAAATGAGCAGTTCTTC. Translation: CASSLLSGAINEQFF.

The chain recombines TRBV5-1 with TRBJ2-5; TRBD2 matches at 10 bases. The CDR3 consists of 18 residues. The V and J ends lost 1 base and 7 bases, in that order; junction bases with no gene match: 16. The germline V gene encodes CDR1 SGHRS and CDR2 YFSETQ. CDR3 nucleotide sequence: TGCGCCAGCAGCTTGAGAGTCGTCAGCGGGAGGGGGGCAGGGACCCAGTACTTC. Amino acid sequence: CASSLRVVSGRGAGTQYF.

V gene TRBV5-3 combines with J gene TRBJ1-5, with D possibly being TRBD1 (5 bases). TRBV5-3 is classed as an ORF, of uncertain function. V shed 6 bases and J shed 5 bases, with 18 bases lying between them. The CDR3 runs to 15 residues. The CDR3 reads CARIVDKGPHQPQHF. Here the CDR3 DNA reads TGTGCCAGAATCGTTGATAAGGGGCCCCATCAGCCCCAGCATTTT.

The chain couples TRBV6-5 to TRBJ2-7, with 14 bases lining up with TRBD2. The germline V gene encodes CDR1 MNHEY and CDR2 SVGAGI. This CDR3 contains 15 residues. V gave up 2 bases and J gave up 6 bases; unmatched junction bases: 3. This chain's CDR3 is CASSYGTSGRFEQYF. The CDR3 nucleotides are TGTGCCAGCAGTTACGGGACTAGCGGGAGATTCGAGCAGTACTTC.

CDR3 nucleotide sequence: TGTGCCAGCAGCTTAGGAGTCGGCTCCTTATATGGCTACACCTTC. Translation: CASSLGVGSLYGYTF. This chain connects TRBV5-8 to TRBJ1-2; D is unresolved. Germline V gene lookup returns CDR1 SGHTS and CDR2 YDEGEE. The V end was cut by 2 bases, the J end by 5 bases, with 16 bases between. This CDR3 comprises 15 residues. The full variable domain, its missing parts supplied by reference TRBV5-8 and TRBJ1-2, is EAGVTQSPTHLIKTRGQQATLRCSPISGHTSVYWYQQALGLGLQFLLWYDEGEERNRGNFPPRFSGRQFPNYSSELNVNALELEDSALYLCASSLGVGSLYGYTFGSGTRLTVV.

This clone has only one observation. The chain joins TRBV7-3 to TRBJ1-1, with 9 bases identical to TRBD1. V lost 2 bases, J lost 4 bases, and 2 bases stayed unmatched. Germline V lookup: CDR1 SGHTA, CDR2 FQGTGA. CDR3 length equals 14 residues. CDR3 amino acids: CASSLGTGSTEAFF. The DNA for the CDR3 is TGTGCCAGCAGCTTAGGGACAGGGAGCACTGAAGCTTTCTTT. The full variable domain, rest sourced from reference TRBV7-3 and TRBJ1-1, is GAGVSQTPSNKVTEKGKYVELRCDPISGHTALYWYRQSLGQGPEFLIYFQGTGAADDSGLPNDRFFAVRPEGSVSTLKIQRTERGDSAVYLCASSLGTGSTEAFFGQGTRLTVV.

The table lists this clone with a count of one. The chain joins TRBV6-6 to TRBJ1-5; D not certain. V shed 4 bases and J shed 4 bases, with 5 bases lying between them. The CDR3 sequence is 12 residues long. Per the germline V gene, CDR1 is MNHNY and CDR2 is SVGAGI (reference sequence). The CDR3 DNA reads as TGTGCCAGCAGTTCCAGGAATCAGCCCCAGCATTTT. Amino acids: CASSSRNQPQHF.

V usage is TRBV7-3 and J usage is TRBJ2-7; D not certain. The germline V and J ends were trimmed by 1 base and 7 bases, with 11 bases remaining between them. The CDR3 is made up of 13 amino acids. CDR1 and CDR2 from the germline V gene are SGHTA and FQGTGA. CDR3 protein: CASSLSSGWEQYF. CDR3 in DNA: TGTGCCAGCAGCTTAAGTTCCGGGTGGGAGCAGTACTTC.

This chain uses TRBV6-1 with TRBJ2-7; possible D gene TRBD1, 5 bases. There are 15 residues in the CDR3. The V gene's germline CDR1 is MNHNS and CDR2 SASEGT. V was clipped by 1 base and J by 4 bases, with 14 bases between them. DNA for the CDR3: TGTGCCAGCAGTGAAGAAGGCAGGGAAAATTACGAGCAGTACTTC. It specifies CASSEEGRENYEQYF.

The V gene is TRBV5-1, the J gene TRBJ2-1; 8 bases line up with TRBD2. After removal of 5 bases from V and 2 bases from J, the junction contained 6 bases not matched to a gene. In germline, CDR1 is SGHRS, CDR2 YFSETQ. This CDR3 comprises 15 residues. The CDR3, as DNA: TGCGCCAGCAGTACGGGAGGGCCCCCCTACAATGAGCAGTTCTTC. Translated: CASSTGGPPYNEQFF.

This clone was seen only a few times. The chain is built from TRBV28 and TRBJ2-7, with TRBD1 identical over 8 bases. The CDR3 spans 15 residues. Germline values: CDR1 MDHEN, CDR2 SYDVKM. J gave up 8 bases and V 3 bases, and 12 bases lay outside the gene matches. The CDR3 nucleotides read TGTGCCAGCAGTTTCCTTTCTGGACAGGGAAGTAAGCAGTACTTC. It codes for CASSFLSGQGSKQYF. Full variable domain (missing parts from reference TRBV28 and TRBJ2-7): DVKVTQSSRYLVKRTGEKVFLECVQDMDHENMFWYRQDPGLGLRLIYFSYDVKMKEKGDIPEGYSVSREKKERFSLILESASTNQTSMYLCASSFLSGQGSKQYFGPGTRLTVT.

This rearrangement joins TRBV7-7 to TRBJ2-1, with D perhaps matching TRBD2 (6 bases). The germline V gene encodes CDR1 SSHAT and CDR2 FNYEAQ (reference sequence). Trimming took 1 base from V and 8 from J, leaving 12 bases between them. CDR3 length: 14 amino acids. Here the CDR3 reads CASSLGGDWDEQFF. In DNA form, the CDR3 reads TGTGCCAGCAGCTTAGGGGGGGATTGGGATGAGCAGTTCTTC.

The chain carries TRBV19 and TRBJ1-2, with TRBD1 matching 7 bases. J gave up 8 bases and V 5 bases, and 17 bases lay outside the gene matches. Germline CDR1 is LNHDA and CDR2 is SQIVND (reference sequence). This CDR3 contains 16 residues. CDR3 sequence: CASSSPQGGTVGGYTF. The CDR3 DNA follows: TGTGCCAGTAGTTCCCCCCAAGGGGGGACAGTCGGAGGCTACACCTTC.